This T cell receptor (beta chain) was documented in a study of CD8+ T cells in alopecia areata. Study-level results: Compared with mice, patients displayed less clear TCR sharing, possibly for HLA-related reasons. Affected scalp, especially in alopecia totalis/universalis, had a higher clonality than normal scalp did. Resident alphabeta T cells of normal skin are also sequenced in scalp samples.

CDR1 and CDR2 (germline): SQVTM, ANQGSEA. Deletions cut 3 bases from V and 1 base from J, with 6 bases between. The CDR3 is 13 residues long. A word on this clone: No antigen is known for it.

Researchers gathered lesional scalp punch biopsies and peripheral blood from patients with alopecia areata. The authors extracted RNA and reverse transcribed it into cDNA as the sequencing template. TCRdb keeps only in-frame clones here, not all; method: immunoSEQ multiplex PCR. This table has 120,000 or so clones, 40% to 55% appearing once. The TCR comes from a human donor with alopecia areata. Sequenced sample: NKG2D-low CD8+ T cells sorted from blood. The gene calls are TRBV29-1 and TRBJ2-2; no firm D call. CDR3 protein: CSVDTQNTGELFF. DNA of the CDR3: TGCAGCGTTGATACCCAGAACACCGGGGAGCTGTTTTTT.